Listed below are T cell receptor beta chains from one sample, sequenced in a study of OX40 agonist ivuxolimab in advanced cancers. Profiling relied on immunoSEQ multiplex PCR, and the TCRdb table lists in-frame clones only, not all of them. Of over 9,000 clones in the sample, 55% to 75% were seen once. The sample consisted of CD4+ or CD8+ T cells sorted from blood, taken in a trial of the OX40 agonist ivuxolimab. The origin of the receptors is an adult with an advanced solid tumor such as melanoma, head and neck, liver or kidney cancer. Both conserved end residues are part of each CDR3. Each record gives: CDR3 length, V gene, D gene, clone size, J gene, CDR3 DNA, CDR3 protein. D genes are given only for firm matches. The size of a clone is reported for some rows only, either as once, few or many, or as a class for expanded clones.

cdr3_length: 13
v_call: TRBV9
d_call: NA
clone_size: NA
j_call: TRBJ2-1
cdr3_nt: TGTGCCAGCAGCGTTAGGCCCGCGGACACGCAGTTCTTC
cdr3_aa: CASSVRPADTQFF

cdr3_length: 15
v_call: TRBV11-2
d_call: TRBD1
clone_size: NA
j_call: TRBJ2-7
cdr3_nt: TGTGCCAGCAGCTCCTGGACAGGGGGTAACGACGAGCAGTACTTC
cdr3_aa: CASSSWTGGNDEQYF

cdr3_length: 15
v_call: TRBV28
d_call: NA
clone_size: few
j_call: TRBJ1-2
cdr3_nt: TGTGCCAGCAGTTTATTTAACACAGGCGAAGATGGCTACACCTTC
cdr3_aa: CASSLFNTGEDGYTF

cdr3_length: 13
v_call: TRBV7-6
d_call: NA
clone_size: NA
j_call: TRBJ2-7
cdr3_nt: TGTGCCAGCAGCCCGAGCACCGCCCACGAGCAGTACTTC
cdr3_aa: CASSPSTAHEQYF

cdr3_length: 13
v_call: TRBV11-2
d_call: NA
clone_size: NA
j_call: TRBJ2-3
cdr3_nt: TGTGCCAGCAGCTTACCCGGGGCTGATACGCAGTATTTT
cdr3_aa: CASSLPGADTQYF

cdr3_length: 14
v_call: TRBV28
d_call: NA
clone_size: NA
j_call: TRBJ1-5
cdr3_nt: TGTGCCAGCAGTGATCGAATTGGCAATCAGCCCCAGCATTTT
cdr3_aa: CASSDRIGNQPQHF

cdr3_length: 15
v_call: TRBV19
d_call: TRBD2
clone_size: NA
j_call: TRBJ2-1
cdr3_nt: TGTGCCAGTAGTATCCTAGCGGGAGCGGAGAATGAGCAGTTCTTC
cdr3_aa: CASSILAGAENEQFF

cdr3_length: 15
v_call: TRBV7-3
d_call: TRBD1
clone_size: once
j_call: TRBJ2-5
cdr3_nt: TGTGCCAGCAGCCCTGAGAGGGGGCATCTAGAGACCCAGTACTTC
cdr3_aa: CASSPERGHLETQYF

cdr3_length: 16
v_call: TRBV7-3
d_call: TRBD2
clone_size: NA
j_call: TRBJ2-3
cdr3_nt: TGTGCCAGCAGCTCGGGACTAGCGGGAGAAACAGATACGCAGTATTTT
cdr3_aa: CASSSGLAGETDTQYF

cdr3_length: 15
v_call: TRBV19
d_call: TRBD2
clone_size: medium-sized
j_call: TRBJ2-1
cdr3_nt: TGTGCCAGTAGTATATCTGCGGGGGGGCCCAATGAGCAGTTCTTC
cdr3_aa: CASSISAGGPNEQFF

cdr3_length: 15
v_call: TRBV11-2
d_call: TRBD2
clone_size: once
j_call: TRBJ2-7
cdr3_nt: TGTGCCAGCAGCAAAGGGACTAGCGGACTATACGAGCAGTACTTC
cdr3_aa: CASSKGTSGLYEQYF

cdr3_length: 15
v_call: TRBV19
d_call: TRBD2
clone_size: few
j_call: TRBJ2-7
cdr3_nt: TGTGCCAGTAGCGCCTCCGCGGGGGGCGCCGCCGAGCAGTACTTC
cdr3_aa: CASSASAGGAAEQYF

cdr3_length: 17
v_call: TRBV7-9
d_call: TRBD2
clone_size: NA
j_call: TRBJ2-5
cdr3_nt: TGTGCCAGCAGCTTAGGAGGCTTCGCGGGAGGGGGAGAGACCCAGTACTTC
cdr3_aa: CASSLGGFAGGGETQYF

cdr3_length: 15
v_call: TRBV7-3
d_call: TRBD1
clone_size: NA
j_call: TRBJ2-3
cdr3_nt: TGTGCCAGCAGCTTCACAGGGGGAACCACAGATACGCAGTATTTT
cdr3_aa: CASSFTGGTTDTQYF

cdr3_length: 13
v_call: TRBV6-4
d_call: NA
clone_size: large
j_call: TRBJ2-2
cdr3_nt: TGTGCCAGCAGTGACGTGGGGACCGGGGAGCTGTTTTTT
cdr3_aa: CASSDVGTGELFF

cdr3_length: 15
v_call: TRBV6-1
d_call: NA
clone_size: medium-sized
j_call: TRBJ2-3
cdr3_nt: TGTGCCAGCAGTGAAGAGGCAGGGGGCACAGATACGCAGTATTTT
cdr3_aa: CASSEEAGGTDTQYF

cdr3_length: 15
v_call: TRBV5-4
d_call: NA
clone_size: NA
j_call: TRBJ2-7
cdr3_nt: TGTGCCAGCAGCTTGGGGGCTAGCGCCACCTACGAGCAGTACTTC
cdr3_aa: CASSLGASATYEQYF

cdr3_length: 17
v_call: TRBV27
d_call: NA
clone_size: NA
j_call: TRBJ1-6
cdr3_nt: TGTGCCAGCAGTTTATTAGGGGGTGAAGCCTATAATTCACCCCTCCACTTT
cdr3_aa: CASSLLGGEAYNSPLHF

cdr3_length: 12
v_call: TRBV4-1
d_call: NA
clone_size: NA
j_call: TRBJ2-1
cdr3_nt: TGCGCCAGCAGCCCAGGGTTGAATGAGCAGTTCTTC
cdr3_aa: CASSPGLNEQFF

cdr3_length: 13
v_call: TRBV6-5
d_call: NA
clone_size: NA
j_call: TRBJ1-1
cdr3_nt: TGTGCCAGCAGTTGGGACGAGAACACTGAAGCTTTCTTT
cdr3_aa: CASSWDENTEAFF

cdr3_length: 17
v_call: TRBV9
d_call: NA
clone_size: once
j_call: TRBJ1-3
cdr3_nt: TGTGCCAGCAGCGTAGAAGGAGGGGCATACTTCGGAAACACCATATATTTT
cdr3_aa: CASSVEGGAYFGNTIYF

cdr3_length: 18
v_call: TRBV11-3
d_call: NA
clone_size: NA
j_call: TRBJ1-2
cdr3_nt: TGTGCCAGCAGCTTAGATCGTACCCCCGAAGTATCGGCTTATGGCTACACCTTC
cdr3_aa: CASSLDRTPEVSAYGYTF

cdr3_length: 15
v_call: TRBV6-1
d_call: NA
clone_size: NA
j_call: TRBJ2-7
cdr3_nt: TGTGCCAGCAGTGAAGAAGGGGCGGGCCCCTACGAGCAGTACTTC
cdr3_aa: CASSEEGAGPYEQYF

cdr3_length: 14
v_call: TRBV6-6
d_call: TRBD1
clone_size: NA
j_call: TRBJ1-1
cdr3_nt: TGTGCCAGCAGTTACGACAGGGACAACACTGAAGCTTTCTTT
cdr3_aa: CASSYDRDNTEAFF

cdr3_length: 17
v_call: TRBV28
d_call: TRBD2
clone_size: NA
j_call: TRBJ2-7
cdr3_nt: TGTGCCAGCAGGGGGAACGGACTAGCGGGAGGGGACTACGAGCAGTACTTC
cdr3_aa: CASRGNGLAGGDYEQYF

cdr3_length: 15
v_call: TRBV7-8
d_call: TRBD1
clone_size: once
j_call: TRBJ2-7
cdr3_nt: TGTGCCAGCAGCACTCCGGACAGGGGAACCTACGAGCAGTACTTC
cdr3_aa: CASSTPDRGTYEQYF

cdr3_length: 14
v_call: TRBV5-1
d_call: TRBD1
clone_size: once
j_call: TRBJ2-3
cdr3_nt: TGCGCCAGCAGCGACGGACAGGATGCAGATACGCAGTATTTT
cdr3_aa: CASSDGQDADTQYF

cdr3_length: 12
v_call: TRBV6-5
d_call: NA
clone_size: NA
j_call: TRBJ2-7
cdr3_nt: TGTGCCAGCAGGTTCACAGGGTACGAGCAGTACTTC
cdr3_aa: CASRFTGYEQYF

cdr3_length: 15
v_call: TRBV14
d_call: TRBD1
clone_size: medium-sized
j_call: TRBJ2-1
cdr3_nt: TGTGCCAGCAGACCGGACAGGGCCGATAGCAATGAGCAGTTCTTC
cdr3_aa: CASRPDRADSNEQFF

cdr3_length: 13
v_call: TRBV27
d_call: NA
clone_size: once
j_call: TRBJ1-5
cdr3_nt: TGTGCCAGCAGTCTCGGTAGCAATCAGCCCCAGCATTTT
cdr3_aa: CASSLGSNQPQHF

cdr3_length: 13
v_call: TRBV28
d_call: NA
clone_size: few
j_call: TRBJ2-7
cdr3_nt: TGTGCCAGCAGCCCCGACCCTGATGACGAGCAGTACTTC
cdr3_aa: CASSPDPDDEQYF

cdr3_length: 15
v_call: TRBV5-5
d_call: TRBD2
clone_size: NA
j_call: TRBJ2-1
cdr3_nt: TGTGCCAGCAGCTCTGGGGGGGTTACCTACAATGAGCAGTTCTTC
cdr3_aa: CASSSGGVTYNEQFF

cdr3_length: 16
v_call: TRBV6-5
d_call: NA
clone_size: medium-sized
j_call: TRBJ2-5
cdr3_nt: TGTGCCAGCAGTTACCTGGCAGGGGAGCACCAAGAGACCCAGTACTTC
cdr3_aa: CASSYLAGEHQETQYF

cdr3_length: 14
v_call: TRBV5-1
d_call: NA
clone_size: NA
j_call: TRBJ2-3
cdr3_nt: TGCGCCAGCAGCTTGATGGGGAGCACAGATACGCAGTATTTT
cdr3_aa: CASSLMGSTDTQYF

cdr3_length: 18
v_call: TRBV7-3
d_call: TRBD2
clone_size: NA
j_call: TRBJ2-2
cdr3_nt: TGTGCCAGCAGCCAAAAGATCTTAGCGGGAGGGTACACCGGGGAGCTGTTTTTT
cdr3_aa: CASSQKILAGGYTGELFF

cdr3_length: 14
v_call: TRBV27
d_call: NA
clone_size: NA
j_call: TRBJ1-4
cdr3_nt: TGTGCCAGCAGTTTGGGGAGAGGGTGGGAAAAACTGTTTTTT
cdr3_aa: CASSLGRGWEKLFF

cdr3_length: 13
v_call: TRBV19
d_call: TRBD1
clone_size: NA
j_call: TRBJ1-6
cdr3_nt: TGTGCCAGTAGTCCACTGACAGGGTCACCCCTCCACTTT
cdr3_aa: CASSPLTGSPLHF

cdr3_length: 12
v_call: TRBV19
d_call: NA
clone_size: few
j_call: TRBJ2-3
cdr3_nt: TGTGCCATCCGGGCTTCCACAGATACGCAGTATTTT
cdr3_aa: CAIRASTDTQYF

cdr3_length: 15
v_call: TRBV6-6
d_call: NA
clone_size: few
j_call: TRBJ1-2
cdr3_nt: TGTGCCAGCAGTTACTCGAGTCGGGGATTCTATGGCTACACCTTC
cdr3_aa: CASSYSSRGFYGYTF

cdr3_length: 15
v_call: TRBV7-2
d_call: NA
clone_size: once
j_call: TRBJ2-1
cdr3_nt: TGTGCCAGCAGCCCCCGGGGAACTCCCTACAATGAGCAGTTCTTC
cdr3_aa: CASSPRGTPYNEQFF

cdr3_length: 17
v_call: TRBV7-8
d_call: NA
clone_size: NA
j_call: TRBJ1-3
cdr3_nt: TGTGCCAGCAGCCTGGCGGGACGGTTGGATCTGAAACACACCATATATTTT
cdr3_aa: CASSLAGRLDLKHTIYF

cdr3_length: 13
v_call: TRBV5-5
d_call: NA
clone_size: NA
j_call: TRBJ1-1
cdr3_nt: TGTGCCAGCAGCGGGCAAACCAACGCTGAAGCTTTCTTT
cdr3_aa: CASSGQTNAEAFF